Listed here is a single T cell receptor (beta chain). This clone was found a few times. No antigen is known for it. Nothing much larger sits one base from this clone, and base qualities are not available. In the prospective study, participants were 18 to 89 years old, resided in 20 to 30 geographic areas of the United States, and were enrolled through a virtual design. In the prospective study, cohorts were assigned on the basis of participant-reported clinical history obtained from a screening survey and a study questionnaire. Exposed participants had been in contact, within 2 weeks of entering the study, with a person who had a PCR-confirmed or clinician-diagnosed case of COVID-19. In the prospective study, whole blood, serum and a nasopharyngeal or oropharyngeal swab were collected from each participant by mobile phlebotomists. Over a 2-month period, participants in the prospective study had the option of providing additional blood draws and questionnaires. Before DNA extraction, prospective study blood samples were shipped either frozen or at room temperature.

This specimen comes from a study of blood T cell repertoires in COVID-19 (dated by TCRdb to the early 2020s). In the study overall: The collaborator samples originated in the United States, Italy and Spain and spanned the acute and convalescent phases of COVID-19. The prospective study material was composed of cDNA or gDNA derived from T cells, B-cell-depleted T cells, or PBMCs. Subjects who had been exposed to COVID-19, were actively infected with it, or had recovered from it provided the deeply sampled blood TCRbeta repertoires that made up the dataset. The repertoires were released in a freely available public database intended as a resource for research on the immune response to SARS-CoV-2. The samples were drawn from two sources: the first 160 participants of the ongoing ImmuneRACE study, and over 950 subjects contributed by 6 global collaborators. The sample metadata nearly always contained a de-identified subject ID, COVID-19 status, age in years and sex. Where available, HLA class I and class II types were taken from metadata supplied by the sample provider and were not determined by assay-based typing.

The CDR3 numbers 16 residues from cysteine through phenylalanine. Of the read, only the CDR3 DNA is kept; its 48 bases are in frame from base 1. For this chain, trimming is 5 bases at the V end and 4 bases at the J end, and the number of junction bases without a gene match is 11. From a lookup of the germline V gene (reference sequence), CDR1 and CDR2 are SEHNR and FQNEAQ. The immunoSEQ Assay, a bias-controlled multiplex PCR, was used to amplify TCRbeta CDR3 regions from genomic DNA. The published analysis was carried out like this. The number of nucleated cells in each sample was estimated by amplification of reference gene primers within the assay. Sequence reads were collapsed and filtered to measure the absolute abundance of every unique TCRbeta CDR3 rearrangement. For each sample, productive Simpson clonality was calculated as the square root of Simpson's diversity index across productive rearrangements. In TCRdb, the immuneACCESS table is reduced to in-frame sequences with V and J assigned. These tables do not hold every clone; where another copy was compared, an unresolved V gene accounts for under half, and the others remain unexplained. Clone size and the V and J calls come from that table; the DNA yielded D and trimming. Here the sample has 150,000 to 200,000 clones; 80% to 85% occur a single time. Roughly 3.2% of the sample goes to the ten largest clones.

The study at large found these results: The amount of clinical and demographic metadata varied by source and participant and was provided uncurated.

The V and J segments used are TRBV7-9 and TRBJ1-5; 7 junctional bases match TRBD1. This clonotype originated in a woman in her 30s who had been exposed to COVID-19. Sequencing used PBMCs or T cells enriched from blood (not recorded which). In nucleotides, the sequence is TGTGCCAGCAGCCTCGACGGACAGGCCACGAATCAGCCCCAGCATTTT. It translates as CASSLDGQATNQPQHF.